This T cell receptor (beta chain) was observed in a study of T cells expressing NK-cell markers. For the study at large: Just one sequenced donor of eight was HCMV-seronegative, while seven were seropositive.

From germline, CDR1 is MNHEY and CDR2 SVGAGI. The CDR3 consists of 18 residues. TCRdb reprocessed the 5' RACE reads, keeping one entry per CDR3 protein, no DNA. This repertoire includes 350,000 to 450,000 distinct CDR3 sequences. J is TRBJ2-4 and V is TRBV6-5; the D gene TCRdb calls, TRBD2, cannot be checked with no DNA. Input material: blood T cells: a sorted CD56 or NKG2C T cell subset, CD4+ or CD8+ T cells, or bulk PBMC T cells (not recorded which). The TCR sequence derives from a man between 18 and 69 years old in good health. The CDR3 sequence: CASIRLAGGPVKENIQYF.